This T cell receptor beta chain was sequenced during a study of T cells after posttransplantation cyclophosphamide. Control samples came 1 year after myeloablative marrow transplants with methotrexate plus calcineurin inhibitor. This clone was seen a handful of times. Germline V gene lookup returns CDR1 MNHEY and CDR2 SVGAGI. The CDR3 runs to 15 residues. The V and J ends lost 2 bases and 4 bases respectively, with 11 bases between them. Clones were sequenced by immunoSEQ multiplex PCR, and TCRdb holds only the in-frame ones, with some missing. The data show approximately 16,000 clones, approximately 84% seen once.

The clonotype comes from a young adult male patient who received an allogeneic stem cell transplant from a related donor, was CMV-positive, and had no GVHD. Some T cells may arise from the graft donor. The rearrangement joins TRBV6-5 to TRBJ1-4; weak D call: TRBD1 (5 bases). The starting material was PBMCs, obtained 371 days after allogeneic stem cell transplant with calcineurin inhibitor and methotrexate. CDR3 in DNA: TGTGCCAGCAGTTACACTCAGGGACTTAATGAAAAACTGTTTTTT. Amino acid sequence: CASSYTQGLNEKLFF.